This TCR beta chain was found in a study of cytomegalovirus exposure and HLA in healthy donors. General study points: Specificity for CMV antigens was confirmed in vitro for three of the CMV-associated chains. Across donors, most TCRs were seen rarely, yet some public ones were widespread. Cytomegalovirus status was reportedly diagnosed by the classifier with high specificity and sensitivity. The TCR clusters that emerged in the first cohort tended, a later analysis found, to co-occur in the 120 or so validation repertoires.

Details on this clone: What it binds is not known.

The CDR3 consists of 17 residues. CDR1 and CDR2 from the germline V gene are MNHEY and SMNVEV (reference sequence). V trimming: 4 bases; J trimming: 6 bases; junction bases outside the gene matches: 10. Sequencing was performed with immunoSEQ multiplex PCR; in TCRdb, only in-frame clones are kept and a portion is missing. The repertoire holds 200,000 or so clones, with 65% to 90% as singletons. Source material: PBMCs. The rearrangement uses TRBV27 and TRBJ1-5; 12 bases are a match to TRBD1. The sequence was collected from a woman aged 30 to 39 in good health and CMV-seropositive. The CDR3 DNA follows: TGTGCCAGCAGTTCCTGGGGGACAGGGGGCGAAGTTCAGCCCCAGCATTTT. This gives the protein CASSSWGTGGEVQPQHF.